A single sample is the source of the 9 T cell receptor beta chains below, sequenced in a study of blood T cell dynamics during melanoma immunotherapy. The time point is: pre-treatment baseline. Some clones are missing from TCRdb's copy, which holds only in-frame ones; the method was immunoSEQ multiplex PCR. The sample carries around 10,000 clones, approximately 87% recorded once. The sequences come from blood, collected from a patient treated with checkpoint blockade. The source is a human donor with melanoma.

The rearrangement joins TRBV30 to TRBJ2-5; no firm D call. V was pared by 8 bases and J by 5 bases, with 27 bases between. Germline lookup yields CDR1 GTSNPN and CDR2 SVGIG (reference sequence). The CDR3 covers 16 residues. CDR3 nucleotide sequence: TGTGCCGGATACAACAAAGGACGGACGGTGAGGGAGACCCAGTACTTC. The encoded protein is CAGYNKGRTVRETQYF.

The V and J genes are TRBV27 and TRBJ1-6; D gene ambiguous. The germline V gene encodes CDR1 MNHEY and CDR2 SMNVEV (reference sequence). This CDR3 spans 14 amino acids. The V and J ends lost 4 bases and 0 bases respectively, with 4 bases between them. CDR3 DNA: TGTGCCAGCAGTTCTCCCTCCTATAATTCACCCCTCCACTTT. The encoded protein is CASSSPSYNSPLHF.

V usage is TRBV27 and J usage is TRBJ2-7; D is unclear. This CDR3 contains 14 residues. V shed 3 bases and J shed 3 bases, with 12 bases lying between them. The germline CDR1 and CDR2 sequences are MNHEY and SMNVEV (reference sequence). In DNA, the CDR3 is TGTGCCAGCAGTTTGCACGGCTACTTCTACGAGCAGTACTTC. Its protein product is CASSLHGYFYEQYF.

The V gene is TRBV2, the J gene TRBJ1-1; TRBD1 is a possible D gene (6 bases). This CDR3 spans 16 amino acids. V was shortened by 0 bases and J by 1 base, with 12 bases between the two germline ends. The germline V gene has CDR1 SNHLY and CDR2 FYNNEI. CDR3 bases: TGTGCCAGCAGTGAAGCGGGGGCAGGGTCGAACACTGAAGCTTTCTTT. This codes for CASSEAGAGSNTEAFF.

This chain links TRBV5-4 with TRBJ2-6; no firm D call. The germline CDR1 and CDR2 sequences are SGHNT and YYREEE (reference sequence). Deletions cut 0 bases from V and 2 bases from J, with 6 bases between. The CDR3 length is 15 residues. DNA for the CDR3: TGTGCCAGCAGCTTGGGCGGCGCTGGGGCCAACGTCCTGACTTTC. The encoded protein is CASSLGGAGANVLTF.

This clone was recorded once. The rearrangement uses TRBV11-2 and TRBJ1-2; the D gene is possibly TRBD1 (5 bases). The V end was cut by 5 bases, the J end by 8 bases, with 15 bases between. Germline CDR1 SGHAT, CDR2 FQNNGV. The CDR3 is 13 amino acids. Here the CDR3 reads CASSLDRDGGYTF. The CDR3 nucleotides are TGTGCCAGCAGCCTGGACCGGGACGGAGGCTACACCTTC. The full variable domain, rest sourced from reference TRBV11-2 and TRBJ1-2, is EAGVAQSPRYKIIEKRQSVAFWCNPISGHATLYWYQQILGQGPKLLIQFQNNGVVDDSQLPKDRFSAERLKGVDSTLKIQPAKLEDSAVYLCASSLDRDGGYTFGSGTRLTVV.

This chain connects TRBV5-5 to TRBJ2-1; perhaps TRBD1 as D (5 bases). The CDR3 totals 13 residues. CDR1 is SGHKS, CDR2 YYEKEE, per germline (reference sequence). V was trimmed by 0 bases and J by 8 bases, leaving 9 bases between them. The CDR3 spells CASSLGQGYEQFF. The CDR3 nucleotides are TGTGCCAGCAGCTTGGGGCAGGGTTATGAGCAGTTCTTC.

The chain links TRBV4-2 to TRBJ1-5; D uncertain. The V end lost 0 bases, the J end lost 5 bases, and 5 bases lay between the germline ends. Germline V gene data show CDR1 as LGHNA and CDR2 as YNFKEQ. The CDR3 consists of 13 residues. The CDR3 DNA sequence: TGTGCCAGCAGCCAAGATCAAGATCAGCCCCAGCATTTT. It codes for CASSQDQDQPQHF.

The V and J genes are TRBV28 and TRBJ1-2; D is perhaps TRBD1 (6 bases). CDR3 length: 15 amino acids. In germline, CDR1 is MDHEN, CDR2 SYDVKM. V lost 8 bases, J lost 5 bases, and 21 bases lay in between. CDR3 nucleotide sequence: TGTGCCAGCTCACCTGCAGGGGCCGGGAATTATGGCTACACCTTC. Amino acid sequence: CASSPAGAGNYGYTF.